The 14 T cell receptor beta chains given below trace back to one sample, sequenced in a study of technical replicates of blood from a handful of donors. Clones were sequenced by immunoSEQ multiplex PCR, and TCRdb holds only the in-frame ones, with some missing. The sample has about 80,000 clones; over 95% are singletons. The material sequenced was T cells isolated from PBMCs. The source of these receptors is a human donor in good health.

The chain carries TRBV6-5 and TRBJ2-5; no firm D call. Looked up from germline, CDR1 is MNHEY and CDR2 is SVGAGI. The V gene lost 4 bases and the J gene lost 4 bases, with 16 bases spanning the gap. The CDR3 runs 15 residues. CDR3 DNA: TGTGCCAGCAGTTGGCGGCCGGAAGTTATAGAGACCCAGTACTTC. Translated, it gives CASSWRPEVIETQYF.

J is TRBJ2-5 and V is TRBV15, with TRBD2 identical over 7 bases. Germline loops: CDR1 LNHNV, CDR2 YYDKDF (reference sequence). J lost 5 bases, V lost 0 bases, and 6 bases had no gene match. The length of the CDR3 is 15 residues. The CDR3 bases are TGTGCCACCAGCAGAGAGGGGGAGGGGTCGGAGACCCAGTACTTC. This translates into CATSREGEGSETQYF.

The rearrangement joins TRBV28 to TRBJ2-2, with D possibly being TRBD2 (5 bases). Trimming took 5 bases from V and 3 from J, leaving 13 bases between them. This CDR3 has 15 amino acids. Germline CDR1 is MDHEN and CDR2 is SYDVKM. The CDR3 region is CASSPLADYTGELFF. The CDR3 bases are TGTGCCAGCAGTCCCCTAGCCGATTACACCGGGGAGCTGTTTTTT.

The chain couples TRBV5-1 to TRBJ2-5, with D maybe TRBD1 (6 bases). This CDR3 is built from 13 residues. V was clipped by 2 bases and J by 5 bases, with 10 bases between them. Germline assignment: CDR1 SGHRS and CDR2 YFSETQ. The CDR3, as DNA: TGCGCCAGCAGCTTATGGACAGCTGAGACCCAGTACTTC. Translating gives CASSLWTAETQYF.

J is TRBJ2-7 and V is TRBV7-2; the match to TRBD1 covers 7 bases. The length of the CDR3 is 15 residues. Germline CDR1 and CDR2: SGHTA and FQGNSA. With V trimmed by 4 bases and J by 5 bases, 11 bases remained unmatched. The CDR3 loop is CASSSFRTGADEQYF. The CDR3 region has the DNA TGTGCCAGCAGCTCATTTCGGACAGGCGCGGACGAGCAGTACTTC.

The chain joins TRBV6-5 to TRBJ1-2; 11 bases are a match to TRBD1. This CDR3 has 15 residues. J lost 3 bases, V lost 6 bases, and 6 bases had no gene match. The germline V gene encodes CDR1 MNHEY and CDR2 SVGAGI. In DNA form, the CDR3 reads TGTGCCAGCAGCGGACAGGGGGCAGGAGACTATGGCTACACCTTC. It codes for CASSGQGAGDYGYTF.

CDR3 loop: CASSRGGGPNEQFF. The CDR3 DNA sequence: TGTGCCAGCAGTCGGGGGGGAGGGCCTAATGAGCAGTTCTTC. The chain is built from TRBV9 and TRBJ2-1; the match to TRBD2 covers 8 bases. The CDR3 has 14 amino acids. The V gene end was trimmed by 5 bases and the J gene end by 7 bases; junction bases not matched to a gene: 8. Germline loops: CDR1 SGDLS, CDR2 YYNGEE.

On this clone itself: A read error may account for a junction end that differs from germline. V is TRBV2 and J is TRBJ2-1, with a possible D match to TRBD2 (6 bases). Germline CDR1 SNHLY, CDR2 FYNNEI. This CDR3 has 10 amino acids. CDR3 loop: CLGRRNEQFF. The CDR3 coding sequence is TGCCTCGGGAGAAGGAATGAGCAGTTCTTC.

The chain joins TRBV30 to TRBJ2-5; 8 positions match TRBD1. CDR1 and CDR2 from the germline V gene are GTSNPN and SVGIG (reference sequence). J lost 6 bases, V lost 1 base, and 13 bases had no gene match. The CDR3 is 16 residues long. In DNA form, the CDR3 reads TGTGCCTGGAGTGAAGGGGCAGGGGGCACGGTGAAGACCCAGTACTTC. Amino acid sequence: CAWSEGAGGTVKTQYF.

The genes are TRBV14 and TRBJ2-7, with 11 bases matching TRBD2. Germline V lookup: CDR1 SGHDN, CDR2 FVKESK. The CDR3 has 16 amino acids. The V segment lost 1 base and the J segment 3 bases; nucleotides outside the gene matches: 5. This CDR3 is CASSQVGTSGYYEQYF. The CDR3, as DNA: TGTGCCAGCAGCCAAGTCGGGACTAGCGGCTACTACGAGCAGTACTTC.

The DNA of the CDR3 is TGCGCCAGCAGCCAACCGACTAGCGGGAGTCTTTATGAGCAGTTCTTC. Translation gives CASSQPTSGSLYEQFF. V usage is TRBV4-1 and J usage is TRBJ2-1; 12 nucleotides align to TRBD2. The CDR3 covers 16 residues. The V gene end was trimmed by 2 bases and the J gene end by 8 bases; junction bases not matched to a gene: 7. The germline CDR1 and CDR2 sequences are MGHRA and YSYEKL.

This chain uses TRBV19 with TRBJ2-1; 15 bases fit TRBD2. CDR1 is LNHDA, CDR2 SQIVND, per germline (reference sequence). CDR3 length: 18 residues. The V and J ends lost 5 bases and 3 bases, in that order; junction bases with no gene match: 8. The chain's CDR3 is CASSPRTSGRAFYNEQFF. CDR3 nucleotide sequence: TGTGCCAGTAGTCCCCGGACTAGCGGGAGGGCCTTCTACAATGAGCAGTTCTTC.

This chain connects TRBV5-1 to TRBJ2-1; a possible D gene is TRBD1 (6 bases). Germline V gives CDR1 SGHRS, CDR2 YFSETQ. The CDR3 is made up of 15 amino acids. V gave up 4 bases and J gave up 9 bases, with 20 bases separating them. CDR3 in amino acids: CASSDGTKRQSEQFF. CDR3 nucleotides: TGCGCCAGCAGCGACGGGACAAAAAGACAAAGTGAGCAGTTCTTC.

The chain links TRBV6-4 to TRBJ2-1, with 14 bases lining up with TRBD2. The germline V gene has CDR1 MRHNA and CDR2 SNTAGT. The ends lost 5 bases at V and 2 bases at J; junction bases unmatched: 8. This CDR3 region has 18 residues. For the CDR3, the DNA is TGTGCCAGCAGTCTGACCGGGACTAGCGGGAGTGCCTACAATGAGCAGTTCTTC. As protein: CASSLTGTSGSAYNEQFF.